The T cell receptor (beta chain) described here comes from a study of shared clonotypes between healthy human individuals. For the study at large: Aged 18 to 49, the donors were a couple of women and a few men.

To note about this clone: Its antigen is currently unknown.

Sequenced by immunoSEQ multiplex PCR; TCRdb stores in-frame clones only, minus some. Of approximately 2,000,000 clones in the sample, about nine tenths are singletons; the top ten hold roughly 0.34%. Whole-study findings and limits: Naive subsets, compared against memory subsets, generally had larger estimated richness values. The generation probabilities recorded for non-shared clonotypes fell below those of clonotypes shared by all four donors.

V was pared by 3 bases and J by 0 bases, with 12 bases between. CDR3 size: 17 residues. Germline V gives CDR1 ENHRY, CDR2 SYGVKD. Donors comprised healthy HIV-negative adults lacking recent acute infections or vaccinations. The sample consisted of naive CD4+ T cells from PBMCs. Subset meaning: CD45RA+ positively selected. V usage is TRBV10-3 and J usage is TRBJ2-6; D might be TRBD2 (6 bases). The TCR comes from a man between 18 and 35 years old in good health. Some clones in this sample may be carry-over from other donors' samples. The CDR3 reads CAISDWREISGANVLTF. CDR3 sequence (DNA): TGTGCCATCAGTGACTGGAGGGAGATCTCTGGGGCCAACGTCCTGACTTTC.